The next 17 T cell receptor beta chains were all read from a single sample in a study of blood T cell repertoires in COVID-19. TCRdb keeps only in-frame clones here, not all; method: immunoSEQ multiplex PCR. The sample has around 62,000 clones; 85% are singletons. The sample taken for sequencing was peripheral blood. These receptors all stem from a man aged 50 or older with acute or convalescent COVID-19.

The rearrangement joins TRBV9 to TRBJ2-6; D is unresolved. The CDR3 runs 12 residues. CDR1 and CDR2 from the germline V gene are SGDLS and YYNGEE. Between the trimmed V and J ends, which lost 4 bases and 12 bases, there was a span of 11 bases. Here the CDR3 DNA reads TGTGCCAGCAGCCATGGGTCGGGCGTCCTGACTTTC. Translation: CASSHGSGVLTF.

This clone was observed a few times. V is TRBV7-2 and J is TRBJ1-5; D gene ambiguous. Germline CDR1 SGHTA, CDR2 FQGNSA. The V end lost 5 bases, the J end lost 3 bases, and 8 bases lay between the germline ends. The CDR3 consists of 13 residues. The CDR3 bases are TGTGCCAGCAGCCCTGACAACAATCAGCCCCAGCATTTT. Its translation is CASSPDNNQPQHF.

In its sample, this clone was seen once. This chain uses TRBV30 with TRBJ1-2, with D tentatively TRBD1 (6 bases). Trimming removed 5 bases from V and 0 bases from J, with 13 bases in between. Germline V CDR1 and CDR2: GTSNPN, SVGIG (reference sequence). This CDR3 has 14 residues. The CDR3 region has the DNA TGTGCCTGGGGGGGGGACACCGCTAACTATGGCTACACCTTC. It yields the protein CAWGGDTANYGYTF.

About this clone itself: Other DNA sequences in this sample translate to the same CDR3. The rearrangement links TRBV5-1 to TRBJ2-5; 14 nucleotides align to TRBD2. CDR3 length equals 15 residues. In germline, CDR1 is SGHRS, CDR2 YFSETQ. Trimming at V came to 3 bases and at J to 4 bases, leaving 2 bases not matched to a gene. The CDR3 coding sequence is TGCGCCAGCAGCTCCGGGACTAGCGGGGGAGAGACCCAGTACTTC. Amino acid sequence: CASSSGTSGGETQYF.

J is TRBJ2-5 and V is TRBV2; 12 positions match TRBD2. The V segment lost 6 bases and the J segment 4 bases; nucleotides outside the gene matches: 3. CDR1 and CDR2 from the germline V gene are SNHLY and FYNNEI. This CDR3 has 14 amino acids. The CDR3 DNA reads as TGTGCCAGCAGGGAACTAGCGGGGGGAGAGACCCAGTACTTC. Translating it yields CASRELAGGETQYF. The variable domain in full, completed from reference TRBV2 and TRBJ2-5, reads EPEVTQTPSHQVTQMGQEVILRCVPISNHLYFYWYRQILGQKVEFLVSFYNNEISEKSEIFDDQFSVERPDGSNFTLKIRSTKLEDSAMYFCASRELAGGETQYFGPGTRLLVL.

This clone occurred a few times. The chain joins TRBV7-9 to TRBJ1-3; D call uncertain. The germline CDR1 and CDR2 sequences are SEHNR and FQNEAQ (reference sequence). The CDR3 is 17 amino acids. With 3 bases removed from V and 0 bases from J, the gap between germline ends came to 15 bases. The CDR3 reads CASSFSYSQDSGNTIYF. The CDR3 DNA follows: TGTGCCAGCAGCTTTAGTTACAGCCAAGACTCTGGAAACACCATATATTTT.

V is TRBV11-3 and J is TRBJ2-7, with unresolved D. Trimming took off 0 bases at V and 5 bases at J, with 8 bases between the two ends. The CDR3 has 13 residues. CDR1 and CDR2 (germline): SGHNT, YENEEA. As DNA, the CDR3 is TGTGCCAGCAGCTTAGATCTGCGGAACGAGCAGTACTTC. It yields the protein CASSLDLRNEQYF.

This clone was seen a handful of times. This CDR3 reads CASSLGTGNTEAFF. The DNA for the CDR3 is TGTGCCAGCAGTTTGGGGACAGGCAACACTGAAGCTTTCTTT. V and J are TRBV28 and TRBJ1-1; TRBD1 matches at 8 bases. V lost 3 bases to trimming and J lost 2 bases; unmatched junction nucleotides: 2. The CDR3 loop spans 14 amino acids. Germline CDR1 MDHEN, CDR2 SYDVKM.

The V call is TRBV5-1, the J call TRBJ2-1; no firm D call. V shed 4 bases and J shed 4 bases, with 12 bases lying between them. CDR1 and CDR2 (germline): SGHRS, YFSETQ. CDR3 length: 14 residues. CDR3 loop: CASSTSTGYNEQFF. DNA for the CDR3: TGCGCCAGCAGCACCAGCACGGGTTACAATGAGCAGTTCTTC.

The CDR3 sequence: CASSGDFGVWGQTSYEQYF. CDR3 DNA sequence: TGTGCCAGCAGTGGAGATTTTGGGGTTTGGGGGCAGACCTCCTACGAGCAGTACTTC. The gene calls are TRBV6-1 and TRBJ2-7; D is possibly TRBD1 (6 bases). The CDR3 length is 19 residues. CDR1 and CDR2 from the germline V gene are MNHNS and SASEGT. Deletions cut 4 bases from V and 0 bases from J, with 25 bases between.

In its sample, this clone was seen a few times. The rearrangement joins TRBV27 to TRBJ1-2; 7 bases align to TRBD1. From germline, CDR1 is MNHEY and CDR2 SMNVEV (reference sequence). The CDR3 length is 15 residues. Trimming took 6 bases from V and 4 from J; bases not matched to a gene: 11. CDR3 protein: CASRAGGELVYGYTF. CDR3 coding DNA: TGTGCCAGCAGGGCAGGGGGTGAATTAGTCTATGGCTACACCTTC.

The chain employs TRBV5-4 and TRBJ1-2; 8 nucleotides align to TRBD1. The V and J ends lost 5 bases and 8 bases, in that order; junction bases with no gene match: 11. Germline V gene sequence: CDR1 SGHNT, CDR2 YYREEE (reference sequence). The CDR3 sequence is 14 residues long. The DNA of the CDR3 is TGTGCCAGCAGGTACTCAGGGGGCGCGGCCGGCTACACCTTC. This encodes CASRYSGGAAGYTF.

This chain connects TRBV11-2 to TRBJ2-5; weak D call: TRBD2 (5 bases). This CDR3 comprises 13 residues. V gave up 2 bases and J gave up 4 bases, with 8 bases separating them. CDR1 and CDR2 (germline): SGHAT, FQNNGV. The CDR3 coding sequence is TGTGCCAGCAGCTTACCGGAGGCAGAGACCCAGTACTTC. It encodes CASSLPEAETQYF. The full variable domain, rest sourced from reference TRBV11-2 and TRBJ2-5, is EAGVAQSPRYKIIEKRQSVAFWCNPISGHATLYWYQQILGQGPKLLIQFQNNGVVDDSQLPKDRFSAERLKGVDSTLKIQPAKLEDSAVYLCASSLPEAETQYFGPGTRLLVL.

The rearrangement uses TRBV3-1 (or the pseudogene TRBV3-2) and TRBJ1-2, with 7 bases lining up with TRBD1. Per the germline V gene, CDR1 is LGHDT and CDR2 is YNNKEL (reference sequence). The J segment lost 1 base and the V segment lost 0 bases, leaving 8 bases of the junction unmatched. The length of the CDR3 is 17 residues. The CDR3 DNA sequence: TGTGCCAGCAGCCAAGATCTGGAGCAGGGGGTTAACTATGGCTACACCTTC. Its protein is CASSQDLEQGVNYGYTF.

In the case of this clone: Given the absence of the conserved phenylalanine or tryptophan at the CDR3 end, a read error is likely. V usage is TRBV10-3 and J usage is TRBJ1-2; unclear D gene. This CDR3 has 13 residues. Germline V gene sequence: CDR1 ENHRY, CDR2 SYGVKD. V was trimmed by 7 bases and J by 1 base, leaving 10 bases between them. The CDR3 spells CAITDGDNYGYTL. CDR3 coding DNA: TGTGCCATCACAGACGGGGATAACTATGGCTACACCCTC.

The V gene is TRBV2, the J gene TRBJ2-1; TRBD1 matches 7 bases. The CDR3 covers 15 residues. V lost 7 bases, J lost 4 bases, and 10 bases stayed unmatched. The germline gives CDR1 SNHLY, CDR2 FYNNEI. For the CDR3, the DNA is TGTGCCAGCACTGACCTGGACAGGTGGTACAATGAGCAGTTCTTC. Translating it yields CASTDLDRWYNEQFF.

This chain joins TRBV3-1 (or the pseudogene TRBV3-2) and TRBJ2-1; D perhaps matches TRBD2 (5 bases). The V end was cut by 1 base, the J end by 7 bases, with 11 bases between. Germline V gene lookup returns CDR1 LGHDT and CDR2 YNNKEL (reference sequence). This CDR3 spans 14 amino acids. The chain's CDR3 is CASSQVLARNEQFF. CDR3 in DNA: TGTGCCAGCAGCCAAGTCCTAGCCAGGAATGAGCAGTTCTTC.